Described below is a single T cell receptor beta chain sequence and its context. V was pared by 3 bases and J by 6 bases, with 15 bases of the junction left unmatched. The CDR3 is 17 residues long. Germline V gene data show CDR1 as SGHDN and CDR2 as FVKESK. This entry is derived from a study of blood T cell repertoires in COVID-19. Study-level background: Whether acute or convalescent, the COVID-19 samples came from the United States, Italy and Spain.

The data were produced by immunoSEQ multiplex PCR, yet TCRdb's version contains in-frame clones alone and is incomplete. There are about 220,000 clones in the sample; roughly 80% occur only once, and 2% to 2.5% lies in the top ten. The receptor's source is an older woman with acute or convalescent COVID-19. The V and J genes are TRBV14 and TRBJ1-2, with TRBD1 matching 8 bases. Sequenced input: peripheral blood. CDR3 protein: CASSHWDFRTGIHGYTF. DNA of the CDR3: TGTGCCAGCAGCCACTGGGATTTTCGGACAGGGATCCATGGCTACACCTTC.